The 20 T cell receptor beta chains listed next were all sequenced from one sample in a study of T cell repertoires in cytomegalovirus infection. TCRdb ran MiXCR on the reads and lists one entry per CDR3 protein. The sample includes 230,000 or so distinct CDR3 sequences, about 15% of them seen just once. Sequencing input: CD8+ T cells from PBMCs. The receptors originated from a human donor in good health (CMV status not recorded). Some clones in this sample may be carry-over from other donors' samples.

This clonotype was seen at least ten times. The rearrangement uses TRBV28 and TRBJ1-2; D remains unclear. V lost 1 base and J lost 0, with 12 bases in between. The CDR3 length is 16 residues. Germline CDR1 is MDHEN and CDR2 is SYDVKM. CDR3 sequence reads: CASSLSLRPTNYGYTF. As DNA, the CDR3 is TGTGCCAGCAGTTTATCTTTAAGGCCTACTAACTATGGCTACACCTTC.

The J gene is TRBJ2-2, the V gene TRBV9, with D perhaps matching TRBD2 (5 bases). This CDR3 contains 15 residues. The V gene lost 2 bases and the J gene lost 2 bases, with 10 bases spanning the gap. Germline CDR1 and CDR2: SGDLS and YYNGEE. The CDR3 reads CASSVEGINTGELFF. CDR3 in DNA: TGTGCCAGCAGCGTCGAGGGCATCAACACCGGGGAGCTGTTTTTT.

The V gene is TRBV28, the J gene TRBJ2-7; 9 bases fit TRBD1. CDR3 length equals 15 residues. The germline gives CDR1 MDHEN, CDR2 SYDVKM. J lost 1 base, V lost 4 bases, and 5 bases had no gene match. CDR3 region: CASSSTGGLSYEQYF. As DNA, the CDR3 is TGTGCCAGCAGTTCGACAGGGGGGTTATCCTACGAGCAGTACTTC.

In this sample, this clonotype turned up a few times. The chain couples TRBV20-1 to TRBJ2-1, with D perhaps TRBD2 (5 bases). CDR3 length: 19 amino acids. CDR1 DFQATT and CDR2 SNEGSKA come from the germline V gene (reference sequence). V shed 5 bases and J shed 3 bases, with 29 bases lying between them. In DNA form, the CDR3 reads TGCAGTGCTTCCCCCAGGACTTACCGTCCGGGCCTCAACTACAATGAGCAGTTCTTC. This codes for CSASPRTYRPGLNYNEQFF.

J is TRBJ1-3 and V is TRBV5-1; the D is unclear. V lost 2 bases and J 8 bases, leaving 17 bases between the germline ends. The CDR3 extends over 15 amino acids. The germline gives CDR1 SGHRS, CDR2 YFSETQ. The CDR3 region is CASSLGEARGDTIYF. The CDR3 DNA is TGCGCCAGCAGCTTAGGAGAGGCGCGCGGAGACACCATATATTTT.

This clonotype was counted ten times or more. This rearrangement joins TRBV7-8 to TRBJ2-2; D possibly corresponds to TRBD2 (5 bases). The CDR3 covers 18 residues. Trimming shortened V by 0 bases and J by 0 bases, and 14 bases separated the two germline ends. Germline V gene sequence: CDR1 SGHVS, CDR2 FQNEAQ. CDR3 region: CASSLAAFGLTNTGELFF. The CDR3 region has the DNA TGTGCCAGCAGCTTAGCGGCGTTTGGACTGACGAACACCGGGGAGCTGTTTTTT.

At least ten counts were recorded for this clonotype. This chain connects TRBV19 to TRBJ2-7; 8 bases line up with TRBD1. CDR1 LNHDA and CDR2 SQIVND come from the germline V gene (reference sequence). This CDR3 is 14 amino acids long. The V and J ends lost 9 bases and 2 bases, in that order; junction bases with no gene match: 9. The DNA for the CDR3 is TGTGCCAGCAGCCCCGGGACAGGAACCTACGAGCAGTACTTC. This gives the protein CASSPGTGTYEQYF.

The genes are TRBV5-4 and TRBJ2-7; D possibly corresponds to TRBD2 (6 bases). CDR3 length: 14 residues. Per the germline V gene, CDR1 is SGHNT and CDR2 is YYREEE (reference sequence). V was cut by 5 bases and J by 3 bases, with 15 bases left in between. The CDR3 protein is CASSFGGENYEQYF. The CDR3 region has the DNA TGTGCCAGCAGTTTCGGCGGGGAAAACTACGAGCAGTACTTC.

The CDR3 protein is CASSLSAGGGSPLHF. In nucleotides, the CDR3 is TGTGCCAGCAGTTTATCAGCCGGGGGCGGATCACCCCTCCACTTT. The chain recombines TRBV27 with TRBJ1-6; D is possibly TRBD1 (6 bases). The CDR3 is made up of 15 amino acids. Trimming cost V 0 bases and J 10 bases, with 13 bases left between them. The germline gives CDR1 MNHEY, CDR2 SMNVEV (reference sequence).

This clonotype appeared many times. The chain couples TRBV27 to TRBJ1-1; TRBD1 is a possible D gene (5 bases). CDR1 is MNHEY and CDR2 is SMNVEV in the germline V gene (reference sequence). This CDR3 comprises 14 residues. V lost 6 bases and J lost 1, with 12 bases in between. CDR3 DNA sequence: TGTGCCAGCAGGCCTGCAGGGTGGAACACTGAAGCTTTCTTT. Translation gives CASRPAGWNTEAFF.

This clonotype was seen repeatedly, ten times or more. The gene calls are TRBV7-8 and TRBJ2-7; D gene ambiguous. The CDR3 consists of 11 residues. V was shortened by 1 base and J by 3 bases, with 1 base between the two germline ends. Germline V gene lookup returns CDR1 SGHVS and CDR2 FQNEAQ. The CDR3: CASSLVYEQYF. The CDR3 DNA follows: TGTGCCAGCAGCTTAGTCTACGAGCAGTACTTC.

This clonotype turned up a few times. V usage is TRBV11-2 and J usage is TRBJ2-2; tentative D call: TRBD1 (6 bases). Germline V gene lookup returns CDR1 SGHAT and CDR2 FQNNGV. This CDR3 region has 16 residues. The V gene lost 3 bases and the J gene lost 0 bases, with 11 bases spanning the gap. The DNA for the CDR3 is TGTGCCAGCAGCTTTCAGGGGACGACGAACACCGGGGAGCTGTTTTTT. This translates into CASSFQGTTNTGELFF.

This clonotype appeared a few times. The V and J genes are TRBV11-2 and TRBJ2-1, with 8 positions matching TRBD1. The CDR3 has 15 amino acids. V lost 3 bases to trimming and J lost 8 bases; unmatched junction nucleotides: 9. Looked up from germline, CDR1 is SGHAT and CDR2 is FQNNGV. The CDR3 loop is CASSFKDRVIDEQFF. The CDR3 coding sequence is TGTGCCAGCAGCTTTAAGGACAGGGTAATAGATGAGCAGTTCTTC.

A few counts support this clonotype. This sequence joins TRBV7-9 and TRBJ1-2; D perhaps matches TRBD1 (5 bases). Germline CDR1 and CDR2: SEHNR and FQNEAQ (reference sequence). Trimming pared 1 base from V and 8 bases from J, leaving 14 bases between. The CDR3 totals 14 residues. Here the CDR3 reads CASSLDLGHSGYTF. CDR3 DNA: TGTGCCAGCAGCTTAGACTTGGGGCATTCCGGCTACACCTTC. Full variable domain (missing parts from reference TRBV7-9 and TRBJ1-2): DTGVSQNPRHKITKRGQNVTFRCDPISEHNRLYWYRQTLGQGPEFLTYFQNEAQLEKSRLLSDRFSAERPKGSFSTLEIQRTEQGDSAMYLCASSLDLGHSGYTFGSGTRLTVV.

This clonotype was observed at least ten times. The chain is built from TRBV7-9 and TRBJ2-1; no clear D. The germline CDR1 and CDR2 sequences are SEHNR and FQNEAQ (reference sequence). Between the trimmed V and J ends, which lost 2 bases and 1 base, there was a span of 9 bases. The CDR3 is 15 amino acids. The CDR3 DNA is TGTGCCAGCAGCTTAACTGCCGTATCCTACAATGAGCAGTTCTTC. Its protein product is CASSLTAVSYNEQFF.

This clonotype was seen repeatedly, ten times or more. V is TRBV7-2 and J is TRBJ1-2; weak D call: TRBD1 (6 bases). CDR1 is SGHTA, CDR2 FQGNSA, per germline. The CDR3 runs to 14 residues. Deletions cut 2 bases from V and 4 bases from J, with 11 bases between. In DNA form, the CDR3 reads TGTGCCAGCAGCTTATCTACAGGGCCCTATGGCTACACCTTC. Its translation: CASSLSTGPYGYTF.

This clonotype occurred a few times. The chain combines TRBV11-2 with TRBJ1-1; the D is unclear. The germline gives CDR1 SGHAT, CDR2 FQNNGV. CDR3 length: 16 residues. Deletions cut 6 bases from V and 1 base from J, with 18 bases between. This chain's CDR3 is CASSSRPIDPNTEAFF. The CDR3 nucleotides read TGTGCCAGCAGTTCGAGGCCTATTGACCCGAACACTGAAGCTTTCTTT.

V and J are TRBV2 and TRBJ2-7; 8 bases are shared with TRBD1. V gave up 8 bases and J gave up 5 bases; unmatched junction bases: 2. In germline, CDR1 is SNHLY, CDR2 FYNNEI. There are 11 residues in the CDR3. This CDR3 reads CASEQGDEQYF. The CDR3, as DNA: TGTGCCAGCGAACAGGGGGACGAGCAGTACTTC.

The chain is built from TRBV7-9 and TRBJ2-1; 11 nucleotides agree with TRBD2. Germline V gives CDR1 SEHNR, CDR2 FQNEAQ (reference sequence). The J segment lost 4 bases and the V segment lost 2 bases, leaving 4 bases of the junction unmatched. CDR3 length: 16 amino acids. The CDR3: CASSLPGLAAYNEQFF. DNA for the CDR3: TGTGCCAGCAGCTTACCGGGACTAGCGGCGTACAATGAGCAGTTCTTC.

The chain has TRBV20-1 and TRBJ2-3; TRBD2 is a possible D gene (6 bases). Per the germline V gene, CDR1 is DFQATT and CDR2 is SNEGSKA (reference sequence). There are 14 residues in the CDR3. The ends were cut back, 8 bases at V and 3 bases at J, with 18 bases in the middle. The CDR3 reads CSSGSGVQTDTQYF. The CDR3 DNA sequence: TGCAGTTCGGGATCGGGAGTCCAAACAGATACGCAGTATTTT.